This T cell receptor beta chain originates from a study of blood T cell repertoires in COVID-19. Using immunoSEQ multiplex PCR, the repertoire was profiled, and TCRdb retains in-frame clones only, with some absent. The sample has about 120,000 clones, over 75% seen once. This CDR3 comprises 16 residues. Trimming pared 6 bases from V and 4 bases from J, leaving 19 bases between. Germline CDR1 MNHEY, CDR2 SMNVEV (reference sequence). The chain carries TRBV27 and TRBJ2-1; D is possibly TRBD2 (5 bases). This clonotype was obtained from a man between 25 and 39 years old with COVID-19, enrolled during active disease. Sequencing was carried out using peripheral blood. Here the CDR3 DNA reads TGTGCCAGCAGACTTCCCGACTACCCAGTGTACAATGAGCAGTTCTTC. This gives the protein CASRLPDYPVYNEQFF.